Reported below is one T cell receptor beta chain. Study members were between roughly 18 and 89 years old and lived in roughly 24 US regions. Participant reports of clinical history set cohort assignment. This specimen comes from a study of blood T cell repertoires in COVID-19. Study overall: Sample material is recorded as cDNA or gDNA derived from T cells, B-cell-depleted T cells, or PBMCs.

The table came from immunoSEQ multiplex PCR; TCRdb's copy has only in-frame clones and leaves some out. In the table there are over 130,000 clones, 80% to 90% of which are singletons. The CDR3 length is 13 residues. V gave up 3 bases and J gave up 6 bases; unmatched junction bases: 4. CDR1 and CDR2 from the germline V gene are SGDLS and YYNGEE. Specimen: PBMCs or T cells enriched from blood (not recorded which). This TCR derives from a woman in her 50s with acute COVID-19. The rearrangement joins TRBV9 to TRBJ2-7, with 9 bases that match TRBD2. CDR3 bases: TGTGCCAGCAGCGGGGGACTAGCCGGCGAGCAGTACTTC. It specifies CASSGGLAGEQYF.